The clone carrying this T cell receptor (beta chain) has more than one count but fewer than ten. Participants were aged about 18 to 95 years, lived in 20 to 30 US areas, and enrolled virtually. Cohort 3 recovered donors had two negative PCRs, clearance, or symptom resolution. Germline CDR1 is MNHEY and CDR2 is SVGAGI. The V segment lost 6 bases and the J segment 4 bases; nucleotides outside the gene matches: 7. The CDR3 is 14 residues long. The data derive from a study of blood T cell repertoires in COVID-19. Study at large: Material from acute and convalescent COVID-19 was sourced from the United States, Italy and Spain. The cDNA or gDNA used as material had been derived from T cells, B-cell-depleted T cells, or PBMCs.

The table came from immunoSEQ multiplex PCR; TCRdb's copy has only in-frame clones and leaves some out. Altogether just over 150,000 clones are present, more than 75% being singletons, with the ten largest covering less than 8.5%. The rearrangement links TRBV6-5 to TRBJ1-1, with 8 bases identical to TRBD1. This TCR was sampled from a woman aged 50 to 60 who had recovered from COVID-19. Sequences were obtained from PBMCs or T cells enriched from blood (not recorded which). The CDR3 nucleotides read TGTGCCAGCAGAAGGGTACAGGGGGGCACTGAAGCTTTCTTT. Protein product: CASRRVQGGTEAFF.